This paragraph reports one T cell receptor (beta chain). This clone was counted a few times. No cognate antigen has been identified for it. Within one base of it there is no much larger clone, and no base qualities were kept. For CDR1 and CDR2, the germline V gene lists MNHEY and SVGAGI. There are 13 amino acids in the CDR3, from cysteine to phenylalanine inclusive. CDR3 DNA is the only sequence kept; it has 39 bases, read in frame from the first base. V sheds 3 bases and J sheds 3 bases, leaving 8 bases between their ends. The data derive from a study of blood T cell dynamics during melanoma immunotherapy (dated by TCRdb to 2018 to 2020). Looking at the study overall: All patients had metastatic melanoma and were given first-line pembrolizumab or nivolumab plus ipilimumab as standard of care in the United Kingdom. Peripheral T cell receptor repertoires of metastatic melanoma patients were profiled before and after one cycle of checkpoint inhibitor therapy to find early correlates of response. The training cohort consisted of consecutive patients, while an additional independent group of patients from the same centre was pooled to form an external validation set.

Every bulk PBMC sample was loaded with the same fixed amount of 350 ng of DNA. TCR beta CDR3 sequences were amplified from genomic DNA using the immunoSEQ TCRb Assay kit according to manufacturer instructions. The KAPA Library Quantification Kit for Illumina platforms was used to quantify pooled libraries by qPCR. Sequencing of the pooled libraries was done on an Illumina NextSeq 500, with clustering at about 0.6-1.1 pM. In the source study's methods: TCR data were analyzed with immunoSEQ ANALYZER and the R LymphoSeq package. A rearrangement efficiency score was calculated as productive divided by the sum of productive and non-productive CDR3 sequences. Within each patient, timepoints were compared pairwise for clonality, measured with the Gini coefficient, and for diversity, measured with the Renyi index at alpha=1. In LymphoSeq, clonal relatedness was computed with an edit distance of 3 and repertoire similarity was computed with the Bhattacharyya coefficient. Linear discriminant analysis on week-3 changes in clonality and diversity was built with the R MASS and caret packages to classify response. TCRdb retrieved this table from immuneACCESS and kept in-frame rearrangements only. Not all clones are present; in checked studies, unresolved V genes account for under half, and no reason is known for the remainder. The V and J calls and the clone size are those of that table, but D and trimming were determined from the DNA. The sample includes roughly 6,000 clones, with around four fifths observed a single time. Around 30% of the sample is taken by the ten largest.

What the study reported, not specific to this receptor: Unlike progressors, patients who went on to achieve disease control showed a bifurcated reorganization of the PBMC repertoire at W3, with either increased clonality or increased diversity. The study was unable to establish whether the T cell clones driving the repertoire changes were melanoma-specific or instead reflected general immune activation. The relatively small sample size was acknowledged as potentially limiting generalization of the results.

Reading the label with the study, this specimen's time point is: week 3, after first cycle of checkpoint inhibitor. Blood was sampled before treatment (T0) and at week 3 (W3), after the first cycle of checkpoint blockade. Except for a couple of patients with rapid clinical progression, response was assessed 12 weeks after the first infusion by RECIST 1.1; disease control meant complete response, partial response or stable disease. Any patient who had received prior systemic cancer treatment, was on concomitant immunosuppressant therapy or had synchronous other active malignancies was excluded. Bulk PBMC and plasma cell-free DNA were both sequenced for TCR beta so that circulating cells and T cell turnover could be tracked. PBMC were isolated from blood with Lymphoprep and SepMate tubes, followed by red cell lysis. QIAamp DNA Blood Mini kits were used to extract DNA from PBMC and from sorted T cell subsets.

This TCR was sampled from a human donor with melanoma. Some clones in this sample may be carry-over from other donors' samples. Sequencing used blood, obtained from a patient treated with checkpoint blockade. The chain joins TRBV6-5 to TRBJ1-1; the D gene identity is not certain. The CDR3 reads CASSYREDTEAFF. The sequenced DNA: TGTGCCAGCAGTTATCGGGAGGACACTGAAGCTTTCTTT.